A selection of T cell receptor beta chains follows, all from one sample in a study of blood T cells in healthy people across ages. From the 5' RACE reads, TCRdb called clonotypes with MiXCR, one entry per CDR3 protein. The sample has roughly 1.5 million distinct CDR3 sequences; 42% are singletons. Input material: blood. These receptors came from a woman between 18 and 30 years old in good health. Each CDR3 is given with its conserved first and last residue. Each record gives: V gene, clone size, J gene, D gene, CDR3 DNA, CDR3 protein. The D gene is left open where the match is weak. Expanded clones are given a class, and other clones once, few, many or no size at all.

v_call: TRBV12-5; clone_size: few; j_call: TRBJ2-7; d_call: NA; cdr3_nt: TGTGCTAGTGGACCAAACAGGGAGGGGTACGAGCAGTACTTC; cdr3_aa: CASGPNREGYEQYF
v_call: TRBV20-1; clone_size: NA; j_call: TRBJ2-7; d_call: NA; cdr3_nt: TGCAGTCCAAGGGGGACTGTGCTGTATAGTCCCTACGAGCAGTACTTC; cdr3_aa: CSPRGTVLYSPYEQYF
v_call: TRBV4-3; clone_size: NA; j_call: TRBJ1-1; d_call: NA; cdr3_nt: TGCGCCAGCAGCCAAGGCGTTCTCTCCATGGAAGCTTTCTTT; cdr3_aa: CASSQGVLSMEAFF
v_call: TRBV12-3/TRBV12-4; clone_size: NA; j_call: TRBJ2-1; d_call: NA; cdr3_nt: TGTGCCAGCAGTTTATTGGGGGTTCTTGGTGAGCAGTTCTTC; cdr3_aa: CASSLLGVLGEQFF
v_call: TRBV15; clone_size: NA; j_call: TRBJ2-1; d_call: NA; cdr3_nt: TGTGCCACCAGCAGAGGTACCTCGCAGTTCTTC; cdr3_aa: CATSRGTSQFF
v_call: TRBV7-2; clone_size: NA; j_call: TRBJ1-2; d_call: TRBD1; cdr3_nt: TGTGCCAGCATGATTACCTCAGGGGGCGATTACACCTTC; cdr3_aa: CASMITSGGDYTF
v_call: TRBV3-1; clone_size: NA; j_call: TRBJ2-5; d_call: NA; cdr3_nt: TGTGCCAGCAGCCAAGAAGCTACTAAAGAGACCCAGTACTTC; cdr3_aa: CASSQEATKETQYF
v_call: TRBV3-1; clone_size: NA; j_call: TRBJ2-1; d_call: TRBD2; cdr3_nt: TGTGCCAGCAGCCAAGAAGAACTAGCGGGCTCCTACAATGAGCAGTTCTTC; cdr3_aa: CASSQEELAGSYNEQFF
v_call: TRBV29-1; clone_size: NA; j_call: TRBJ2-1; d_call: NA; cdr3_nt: TGCAGCGTTGAGGGGCTGTTCTCCTACAATGAGCAGTTCTTC; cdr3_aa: CSVEGLFSYNEQFF
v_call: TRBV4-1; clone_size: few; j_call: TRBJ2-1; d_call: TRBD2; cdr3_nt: TGCGCCAGCAGCCAAGAAGTGGGCGGGGGGGCCCGCGAGCAGTTCTTC; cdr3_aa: CASSQEVGGGAREQFF
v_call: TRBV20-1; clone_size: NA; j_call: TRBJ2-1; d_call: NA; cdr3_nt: TGCAGTGCTAGAGCCCCGGGACTCCTTGAGCAGTTCTTC; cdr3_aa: CSARAPGLLEQFF
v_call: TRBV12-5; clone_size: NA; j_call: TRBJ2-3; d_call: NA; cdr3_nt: TGTGCTAGTGGTTTGGGGGACACAGATACGCAGTATTTT; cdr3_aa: CASGLGDTDTQYF
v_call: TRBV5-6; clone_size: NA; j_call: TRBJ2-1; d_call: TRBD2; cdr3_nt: TGTGCCAGCAGCTTAGCGGGGGGTGTGCAGTTCTTC; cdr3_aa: CASSLAGGVQFF
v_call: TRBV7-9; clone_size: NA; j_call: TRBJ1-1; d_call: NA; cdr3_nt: TGTGCCAGCAGCTTGGATCCGGGACATACTGAAGCTTTCTTT; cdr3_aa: CASSLDPGHTEAFF
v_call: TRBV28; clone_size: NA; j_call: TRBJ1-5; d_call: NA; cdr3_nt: TGTGCCAGCAGTTCGACGGTTTATAGCAATCAGCCCCAGCATTTT; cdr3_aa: CASSSTVYSNQPQHF
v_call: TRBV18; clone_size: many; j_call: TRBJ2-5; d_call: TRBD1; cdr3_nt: TGTGCCAGCTCACAGGGACAGAAAGAGACCCAGTACTTC; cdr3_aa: CASSQGQKETQYF
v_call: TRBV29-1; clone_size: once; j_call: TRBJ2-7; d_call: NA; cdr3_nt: TGCAGCGTTGATGGTCGGTACCTCTACGAGCAGTACTTC; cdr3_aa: CSVDGRYLYEQYF
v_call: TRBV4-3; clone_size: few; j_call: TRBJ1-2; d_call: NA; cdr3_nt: TGCGCCAGCAGCCAATCAGCCGTACCTAATGACGGCTATGGCTACACCTTC; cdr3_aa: CASSQSAVPNDGYGYTF
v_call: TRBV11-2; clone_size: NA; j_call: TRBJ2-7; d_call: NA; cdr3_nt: TGTGCCAGCAGAAGTAAGCGGAACACCTACGAGCAGTACTTC; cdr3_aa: CASRSKRNTYEQYF
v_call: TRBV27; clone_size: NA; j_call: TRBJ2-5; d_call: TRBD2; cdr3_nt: TGTGCCAGCAGTCCGACGTGGTGGACTAGCGGGGGGTTTCAAGAGACCCAGTACTTC; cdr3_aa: CASSPTWWTSGGFQETQYF
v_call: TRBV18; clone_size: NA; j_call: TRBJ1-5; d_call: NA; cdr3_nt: TGTGCCAGCTCACCAAGGGGTCCTCAGCCCCAGCATTTT; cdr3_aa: CASSPRGPQPQHF
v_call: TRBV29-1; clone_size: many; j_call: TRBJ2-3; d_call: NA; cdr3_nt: TGCAGCGTTAGCGCGCACTACACTGCAGATACGCAGTATTTT; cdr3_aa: CSVSAHYTADTQYF
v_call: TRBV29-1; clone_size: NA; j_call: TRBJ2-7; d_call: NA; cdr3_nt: TGCAGCGTCGGCGGGGATCAGTACCTCTACGAGCAGTACTTC; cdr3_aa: CSVGGDQYLYEQYF
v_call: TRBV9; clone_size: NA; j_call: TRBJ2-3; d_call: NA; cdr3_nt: TGTGCCAGCAGCCGTTGGGGGCAAAGCACAGATACGCAGTATTTT; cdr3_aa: CASSRWGQSTDTQYF
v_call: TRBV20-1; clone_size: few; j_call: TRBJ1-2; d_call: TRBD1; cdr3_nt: TGCAGTGCTAGTCCCCCGACAGGGGGGGGCTACGGCTACACCTTC; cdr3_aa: CSASPPTGGGYGYTF
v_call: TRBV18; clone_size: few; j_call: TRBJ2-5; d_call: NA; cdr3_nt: TGTGCCAGCTCACAAGGTAGCGGAGTCCAAGAGACCCAGTACTTC; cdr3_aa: CASSQGSGVQETQYF
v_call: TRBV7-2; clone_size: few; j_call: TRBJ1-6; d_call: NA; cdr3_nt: TGTGCCAGCAGCTTCGCAGGGTTGCGTTCACCCCTCCACTTT; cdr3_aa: CASSFAGLRSPLHF
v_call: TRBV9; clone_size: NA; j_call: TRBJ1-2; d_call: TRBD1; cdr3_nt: TGTGCCAGCAGCGTTACAGGGGCCAGCTATGGCTACACCTTC; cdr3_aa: CASSVTGASYGYTF
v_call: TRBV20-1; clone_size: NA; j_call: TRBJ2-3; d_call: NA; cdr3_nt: TGCAGTGCAGGAGATACGAGCACAGATACGCAGTATTTT; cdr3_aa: CSAGDTSTDTQYF
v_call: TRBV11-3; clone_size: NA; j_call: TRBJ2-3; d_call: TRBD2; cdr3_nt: TGTGCCAGCAACTTAACCTGGGCGGGAGGGCCGTATACGCAGTATTTT; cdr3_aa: CASNLTWAGGPYTQYF
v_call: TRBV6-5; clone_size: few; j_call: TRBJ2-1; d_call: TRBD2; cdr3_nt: TGTGCCAGCAGGCTTTACCCCGGGGGGACGGTGAATGAGCAGTTCTTC; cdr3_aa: CASRLYPGGTVNEQFF
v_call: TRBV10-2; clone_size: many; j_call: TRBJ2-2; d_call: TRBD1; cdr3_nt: TGCGCCAGCAGTGATACGGGGACAGGGCTCACCGGGGAGCTGTTTTTT; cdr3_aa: CASSDTGTGLTGELFF
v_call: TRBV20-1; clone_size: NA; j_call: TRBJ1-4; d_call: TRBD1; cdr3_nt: TGCAGTGCTGCGGGACAGGGGTTGCCTAATGAAAAACTGTTTTTT; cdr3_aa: CSAAGQGLPNEKLFF
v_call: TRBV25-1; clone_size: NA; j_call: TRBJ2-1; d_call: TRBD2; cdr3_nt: TGTGCCAGCAGTGAAGGCGGGAGAGGGTTATACAATGAGCAGTTCTTC; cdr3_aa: CASSEGGRGLYNEQFF
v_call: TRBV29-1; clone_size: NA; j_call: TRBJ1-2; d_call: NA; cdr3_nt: TGCAGCGTTGTGTGGGCGGACCCTTATGGCTACACCTTC; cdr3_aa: CSVVWADPYGYTF
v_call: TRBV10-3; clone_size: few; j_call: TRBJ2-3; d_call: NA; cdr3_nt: TGTGCCATCAGTGTCCGACCCCAGACCGAGACAGATACGCAGTATTTT; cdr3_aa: CAISVRPQTETDTQYF
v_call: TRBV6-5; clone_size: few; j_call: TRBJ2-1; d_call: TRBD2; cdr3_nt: TGTGCCAGCAGCCTTACGACTAGCCCCTACAATGAGCAGTTCTTC; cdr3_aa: CASSLTTSPYNEQFF
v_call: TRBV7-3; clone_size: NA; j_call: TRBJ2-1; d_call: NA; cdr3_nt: TGTGCCGGCAGCTTAGGCGGAAGCTCCTACAATGAGCAGTTCTTC; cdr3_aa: CAGSLGGSSYNEQFF
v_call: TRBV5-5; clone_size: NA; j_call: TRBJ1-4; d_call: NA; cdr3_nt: TGTGCCAGCAGCCTGGAGGGGCCGGGGAAACTGTTTTTT; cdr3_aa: CASSLEGPGKLFF
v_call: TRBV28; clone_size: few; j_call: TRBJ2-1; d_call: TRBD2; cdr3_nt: TGTGCCAGCAGTCCTAGCGGGAGATTCATCAATGAGCAGTTCTTC; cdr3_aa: CASSPSGRFINEQFF
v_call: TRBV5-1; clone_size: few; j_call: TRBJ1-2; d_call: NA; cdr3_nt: TGCGCCAGCAGACTAGTAGGGTATGGCTACACCTTC; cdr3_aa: CASRLVGYGYTF
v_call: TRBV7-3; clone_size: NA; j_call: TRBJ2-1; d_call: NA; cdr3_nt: TGTGCCAGCAGCCCAAACACTGCTGCTCGACGGGACAATGAGCAGTTCTTC; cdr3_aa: CASSPNTAARRDNEQFF
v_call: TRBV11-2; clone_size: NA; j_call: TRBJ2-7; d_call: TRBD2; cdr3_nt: TGTGCCAGCAGCTTATATAGCGGGAGCGCCGCAGGATCCTACGAGCAGTACTTC; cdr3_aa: CASSLYSGSAAGSYEQYF
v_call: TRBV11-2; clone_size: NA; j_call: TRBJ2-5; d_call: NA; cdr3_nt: TGTGCCAGCAGCTTCATTGCGGAGGAGGGTAGGCAAGCGACCCAGTACTTC; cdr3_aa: CASSFIAEEGRQATQYF
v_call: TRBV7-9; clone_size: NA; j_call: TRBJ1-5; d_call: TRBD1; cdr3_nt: TGTGCCAGCAGCTTAGGTGGGACAGGGTTCGACAATCAGCCCCAGCATTTT; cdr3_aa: CASSLGGTGFDNQPQHF
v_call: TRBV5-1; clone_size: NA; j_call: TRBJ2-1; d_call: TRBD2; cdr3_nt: TGCGCCAGCAGCTTTCTAGCGGGAGGCACCAATGAGCAGTTCTTC; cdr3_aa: CASSFLAGGTNEQFF
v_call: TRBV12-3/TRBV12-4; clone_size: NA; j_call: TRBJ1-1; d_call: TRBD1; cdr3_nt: TGTGCCAGCAGTGTCCGGGACAGGGGAGTCACTGAAGCTTTCTTT; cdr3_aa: CASSVRDRGVTEAFF
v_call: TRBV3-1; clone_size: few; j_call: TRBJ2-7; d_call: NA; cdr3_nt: TGTGCCAGCAGCAGGTACGCTTCGGGGGAGCAGTACTTC; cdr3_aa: CASSRYASGEQYF
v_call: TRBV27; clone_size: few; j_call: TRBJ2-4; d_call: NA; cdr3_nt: TGTGCCAGCAGCCTAACGGCCCGGGGAGGATACATTCAGTACTTC; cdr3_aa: CASSLTARGGYIQYF
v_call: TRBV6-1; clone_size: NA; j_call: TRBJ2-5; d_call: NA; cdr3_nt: TGCGCCAGCAGCCTTCGCAGCCTCACTTTGGGAAATCCCTCAGGGGAGCAGTACTTC; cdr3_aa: CASSLRSLTLGNPSGEQYF
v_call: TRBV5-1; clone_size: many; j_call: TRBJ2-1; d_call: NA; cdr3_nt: TGTGCCAGCAGTTTAGTAGGGGGTTCCTCCTACAATGAGCAGTTCTTC; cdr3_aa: CASSLVGGSSYNEQFF
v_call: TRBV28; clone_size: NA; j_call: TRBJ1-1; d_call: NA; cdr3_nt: TGTGCCAGCAGTTCTCATCTCGACAACACTGAAGCTTTCTTT; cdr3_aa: CASSSHLDNTEAFF
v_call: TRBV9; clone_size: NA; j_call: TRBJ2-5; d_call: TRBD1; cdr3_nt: TGTGCCAGCAGCGCACACGGACAGGGTCCAGAGACCCAGTACTTC; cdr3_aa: CASSAHGQGPETQYF
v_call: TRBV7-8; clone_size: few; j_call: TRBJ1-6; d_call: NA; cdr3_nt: TGTGCCAGCAGCTTCTGGATACAAGGCAACTCACCCCTCCACTTT; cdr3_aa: CASSFWIQGNSPLHF
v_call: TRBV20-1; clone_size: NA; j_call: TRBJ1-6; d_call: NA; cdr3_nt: TGCAGTGCTAGAGATAGCAGGAGAAGCTCCTATAATTCACCCCTCCACTTT; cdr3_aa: CSARDSRRSSYNSPLHF
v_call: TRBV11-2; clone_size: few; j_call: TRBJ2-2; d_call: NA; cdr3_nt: TGTGCCAGCAGCCCCAGGGTGAACACCGGGGAGCTGTTTTTT; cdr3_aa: CASSPRVNTGELFF
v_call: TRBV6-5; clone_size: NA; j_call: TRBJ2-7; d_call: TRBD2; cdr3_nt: TGTGCCAGCAGAATCGGGGGGTCGACCTCCTACGAGCAGTACTTC; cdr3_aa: CASRIGGSTSYEQYF